Presented here are 18 T cell receptor beta chains from one specimen sequenced in a study of blood T cell repertoires in COVID-19. Produced via immunoSEQ multiplex PCR; TCRdb's table is partial and in-frame only. The repertoire holds under 550,000 clones, with 80% to 90% as singletons. Specimen: peripheral blood. The receptors shown here come from a man younger than 35 with COVID-19, enrolled during active disease.

The rearrangement uses TRBV13 and TRBJ2-1, with D possibly matching TRBD1 (5 bases). Trimming pared 0 bases from V and 3 bases from J, leaving 12 bases between. This CDR3 is built from 16 residues. Germline V gene lookup returns CDR1 PRHDT and CDR2 FYEKMQ (reference sequence). CDR3 DNA sequence: TGTGCCAGCAGCTTAGGTGGTGGGGCTTACTACAATGAGCAGTTCTTC. Translation gives CASSLGGGAYYNEQFF. Variable domain in full (rest from reference TRBV13 and TRBJ2-1): AAGVIQSPRHLIKEKRETATLKCYPIPRHDTVYWYQQGPGQDPQFLISFYEKMQSDKGSIPDRFSAQQFSDYHSELNMSSLELGDSALYFCASSLGGGAYYNEQFFGPGTRLTVL.

This chain links TRBV14 with TRBJ1-1; TRBD1 is a possible D gene (5 bases). The CDR3 totals 14 residues. V lost 5 bases to trimming and J lost 4 bases, with 14 bases between them. Germline CDR1 and CDR2: SGHDN and FVKESK. The CDR3 nucleotides read TGTGCCAGCAGCAGGGACGGGGGGGTCACTGAAGCTTTCTTT. It encodes CASSRDGGVTEAFF.

This clone was seen a single time. The chain has TRBV14 and TRBJ1-1; maybe TRBD1 (5 bases). The CDR3 extends over 13 amino acids. Germline V CDR1 and CDR2: SGHDN, FVKESK. V was cut by 4 bases and J by 5 bases, with 11 bases left in between. The CDR3 region is CASSLLPGTEAFF. Written as DNA, the CDR3 is TGTGCCAGCAGCCTCCTACCAGGGACTGAAGCTTTCTTT.

V is TRBV30 and J is TRBJ1-4; D might be TRBD1 (5 bases). This CDR3 is built from 16 residues. Germline-derived CDR1 and CDR2 are GTSNPN and SVGIG (reference sequence). V lost 2 bases and J lost 4, with 17 bases in between. The CDR3 bases are TGTGCCTGGAGTACCCTAGGGCAGGGCAATAATGAAAAACTGTTTTTT. This codes for CAWSTLGQGNNEKLFF.

The chain couples TRBV6-4 to TRBJ2-7; TRBD1 matches 8 bases. With 6 bases clipped from V and 5 bases from J, the junction kept 6 bases outside the gene matches. Looked up from germline, CDR1 is MRHNA and CDR2 is SNTAGT. The CDR3 runs to 13 residues. CDR3 DNA sequence: TGTGCCAGCAGCCCCGACAGGGGCAACGAGCAGTACTTC. Translated: CASSPDRGNEQYF.

The rearrangement links TRBV6-1 to TRBJ2-7; possible D gene TRBD2, 7 bases. The CDR3 consists of 15 residues. V dropped 1 base and J dropped 2 bases, with 12 bases sitting between them. Germline V gene sequence: CDR1 MNHNS, CDR2 SASEGT. The CDR3 sequence is CASSEGGGLAYEQYF. The CDR3 DNA reads TGTGCCAGCAGTGAAGGGGGGGGGCTGGCCTACGAGCAGTACTTC.

V usage is TRBV25-1 and J usage is TRBJ2-5; 16 positions match TRBD2. Germline CDR1 MGHDK, CDR2 SYGVNS. The ends lost 4 bases at V and 0 bases at J; junction bases unmatched: 5. This CDR3 has 18 amino acids. This CDR3 is CASSGLGTSGGDQETQYF. The CDR3 bases are TGTGCCAGCAGTGGACTAGGGACTAGCGGGGGGGACCAAGAGACCCAGTACTTC.

The rearrangement joins TRBV2 to TRBJ2-7; 7 bases are shared with TRBD2. CDR1 SNHLY and CDR2 FYNNEI come from the germline V gene. V gave up 0 bases and J gave up 6 bases; unmatched junction bases: 17. This CDR3 is 18 amino acids long. The CDR3 DNA is TGTGCCAGCAGTGAAGCGTGGTCTAGCGGACACGTCGGTCGCGAGCAGTACTTC. Its protein product is CASSEAWSSGHVGREQYF. The full variable domain, its missing parts supplied by reference TRBV2 and TRBJ2-7, is EPEVTQTPSHQVTQMGQEVILRCVPISNHLYFYWYRQILGQKVEFLVSFYNNEISEKSEIFDDQFSVERPDGSNFTLKIRSTKLEDSAMYFCASSEAWSSGHVGREQYFGPGTRLTVT.

This chain connects TRBV3-1 (or the pseudogene TRBV3-2) to TRBJ1-2; perhaps TRBD1 as D (5 bases). The CDR3 loop spans 15 amino acids. Per the germline V gene, CDR1 is LGHDT and CDR2 is YNNKEL (reference sequence). V lost 1 base, J lost 0 bases, and 9 bases lay in between. Written as DNA, the CDR3 is TGTGCCAGCAGCCAAGGGGGCAACTCTAACTATGGCTACACCTTC. Protein product: CASSQGGNSNYGYTF.

J is TRBJ2-2 and V is TRBV4-1, with D possibly TRBD1 on 6 matching bases. With 0 bases removed from V and 5 bases from J, the gap between germline ends came to 13 bases. The CDR3 consists of 16 residues. Germline values: CDR1 MGHRA, CDR2 YSYEKL. The CDR3 sequence is CASSQDRGRGTGELFF. Here the CDR3 DNA reads TGCGCCAGCAGCCAAGACAGGGGTAGAGGGACCGGGGAGCTGTTTTTT.

This chain connects TRBV11-2 to TRBJ2-7; weak D call: TRBD2 (6 bases). Germline V gene sequence: CDR1 SGHAT, CDR2 FQNNGV. V was trimmed by 1 base and J by 2 bases, leaving 9 bases between them. This CDR3 is built from 14 residues. The CDR3 DNA follows: TGTGCCAGCAGCTTAGTTCCGGGAGCCTACGAGCAGTACTTC. Protein product: CASSLVPGAYEQYF.

This sequence joins TRBV7-9 and TRBJ2-2; 8 bases line up with TRBD2. Per the germline V gene, CDR1 is SEHNR and CDR2 is FQNEAQ (reference sequence). Unmatched junction bases numbered 8, after V lost 4 bases and J lost 1 base. The CDR3 totals 17 residues. The chain's CDR3 is CASSSDIAGKNTGELFF. The CDR3 bases are TGTGCCAGCAGCTCTGATATAGCGGGGAAGAACACCGGGGAGCTGTTTTTT.

This clone was counted a single time. Other DNA sequences of this sample code for an identical CDR3. The genes are TRBV5-4 and TRBJ2-3; no reliable D call. The length of the CDR3 is 13 residues. Trimming removed 0 bases from V and 4 bases from J, with 6 bases in between. CDR1 is SGHNT and CDR2 is YYREEE in the germline V gene (reference sequence). This CDR3 reads CASSLASADTQYF. CDR3 bases: TGTGCCAGCAGCTTGGCCTCGGCAGATACGCAGTATTTT.

The rearrangement uses TRBV6-1 and TRBJ1-6; D is unclear. V lost 0 bases, J lost 7 bases, and 10 bases lay in between. Germline CDR1 is MNHNS and CDR2 is SASEGT. The CDR3 is 15 residues long. The CDR3 sequence is CASSEATAGNSPLHF. The CDR3 nucleotides read TGTGCCAGCAGTGAAGCGACTGCGGGAAATTCACCCCTCCACTTT.

The V and J genes are TRBV3-1 (or the pseudogene TRBV3-2) and TRBJ1-5; D remains ambiguous. The CDR3 has 16 residues. The germline gives CDR1 LGHDT, CDR2 YNNKEL (reference sequence). Trimming took off 5 bases at V and 6 bases at J, with 20 bases between the two ends. The CDR3 sequence is CASSGGIRQEGQPQHF. The CDR3 DNA is TGTGCCAGCAGCGGAGGGATCCGTCAGGAGGGTCAGCCCCAGCATTTT.

The J gene is TRBJ1-2, the V gene TRBV24-1; unclear D gene. Germline assignment: CDR1 KGHDR and CDR2 SFDVKD. Trimming shortened V by 0 bases and J by 4 bases, and 5 bases separated the two germline ends. This CDR3 is 13 amino acids long. In DNA form, the CDR3 reads TGTGCCACCAGTGATTTGCCCGGCTATGGCTACACCTTC. This gives the protein CATSDLPGYGYTF.

The chain recombines TRBV19 with TRBJ2-2; 10 nucleotides agree with TRBD1. The CDR3 totals 14 residues. V shed 7 bases and J 10 bases; nucleotides not matched to a gene: 9. Germline loops: CDR1 LNHDA, CDR2 SQIVND (reference sequence). The CDR3 loop is CASTGTGVVAELFF. In nucleotides, the CDR3 is TGTGCCAGTACCGGGACAGGGGTGGTGGCGGAGCTGTTTTTT.

The V gene is TRBV27, the J gene TRBJ2-1; 11 positions match TRBD2. The CDR3 runs 17 residues. Germline V lookup: CDR1 MNHEY, CDR2 SMNVEV (reference sequence). V gave up 5 bases and J gave up 5 bases; unmatched junction bases: 11. CDR3 amino acids: CASSGRLAGGGNNEQFF. The DNA of the CDR3 is TGTGCCAGCAGTGGCCGCCTAGCGGGAGGAGGGAACAATGAGCAGTTCTTC.